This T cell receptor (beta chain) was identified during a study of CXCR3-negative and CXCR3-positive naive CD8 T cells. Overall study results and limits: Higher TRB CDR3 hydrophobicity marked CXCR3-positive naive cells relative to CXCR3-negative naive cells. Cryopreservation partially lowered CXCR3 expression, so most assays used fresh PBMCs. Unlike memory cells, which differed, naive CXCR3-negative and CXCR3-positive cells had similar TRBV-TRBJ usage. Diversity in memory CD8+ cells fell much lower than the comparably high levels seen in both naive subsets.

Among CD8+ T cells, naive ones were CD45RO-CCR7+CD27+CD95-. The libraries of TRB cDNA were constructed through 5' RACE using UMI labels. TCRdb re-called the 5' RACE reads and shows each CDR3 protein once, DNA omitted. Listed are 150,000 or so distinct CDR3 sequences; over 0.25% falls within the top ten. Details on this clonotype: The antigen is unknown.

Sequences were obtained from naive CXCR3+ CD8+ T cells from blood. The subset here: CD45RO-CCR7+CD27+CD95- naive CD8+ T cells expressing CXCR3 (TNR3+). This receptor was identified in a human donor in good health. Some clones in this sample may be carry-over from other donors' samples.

CDR3 protein: CSVEGVAGGRYEQYF. The rearrangement links TRBV29-1 to TRBJ2-7; with no DNA, the TCRdb D assignment of TRBD2 cannot be verified. The CDR3 spans 15 residues. Germline-derived CDR1 and CDR2 are SQVTM and ANQGSEA.